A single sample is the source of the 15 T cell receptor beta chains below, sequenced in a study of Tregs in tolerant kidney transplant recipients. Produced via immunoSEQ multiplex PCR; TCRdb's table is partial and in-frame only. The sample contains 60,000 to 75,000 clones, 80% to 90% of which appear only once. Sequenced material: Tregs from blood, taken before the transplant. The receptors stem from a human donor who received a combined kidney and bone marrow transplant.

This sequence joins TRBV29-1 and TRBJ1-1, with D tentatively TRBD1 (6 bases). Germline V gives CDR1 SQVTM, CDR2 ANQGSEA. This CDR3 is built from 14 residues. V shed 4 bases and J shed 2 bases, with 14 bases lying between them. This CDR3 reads CSVGTDARNTEAFF. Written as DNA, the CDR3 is TGCAGCGTTGGGACAGATGCGAGAAACACTGAAGCTTTCTTT.

Here the CDR3 reads CASSSTYLNTEAFF. The CDR3 coding sequence is TGTGCCAGCAGCTCTACGTACCTAAACACTGAAGCTTTCTTT. V usage is TRBV11-2 and J usage is TRBJ1-1; D gene uncertain. This CDR3 is built from 14 residues. Trimming stripped 4 bases from V and 2 bases from J, with 11 bases between. Looked up from germline, CDR1 is SGHAT and CDR2 is FQNNGV.

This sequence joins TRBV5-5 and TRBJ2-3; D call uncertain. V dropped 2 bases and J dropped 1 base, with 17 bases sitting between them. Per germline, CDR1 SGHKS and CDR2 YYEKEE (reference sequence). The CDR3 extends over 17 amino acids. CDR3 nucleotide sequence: TGTGCCAGCAGCTTACAACTTAGTTTGGGCGGCACAGATACGCAGTATTTT. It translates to CASSLQLSLGGTDTQYF. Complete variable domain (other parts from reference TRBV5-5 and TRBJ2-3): DAGVTQSPTHLIKTRGQQVTLRCSPISGHKSVSWYQQVLGQGPQFIFQYYEKEERGRGNFPDRFSARQFPNYSSELNVNALLLGDSALYLCASSLQLSLGGTDTQYFGPGTRLTVL.

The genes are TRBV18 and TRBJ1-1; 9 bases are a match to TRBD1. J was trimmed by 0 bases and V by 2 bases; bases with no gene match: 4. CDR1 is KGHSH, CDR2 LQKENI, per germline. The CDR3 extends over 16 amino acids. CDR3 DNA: TGTGCCAGCTCACCAGGGACAGGGAATCTGAACACTGAAGCTTTCTTT. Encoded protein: CASSPGTGNLNTEAFF.

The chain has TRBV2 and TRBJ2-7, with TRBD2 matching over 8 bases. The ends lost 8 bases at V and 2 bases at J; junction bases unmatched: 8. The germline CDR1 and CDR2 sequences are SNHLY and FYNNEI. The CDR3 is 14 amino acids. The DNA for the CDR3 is TGTGCCAGCGGAGAGCGGGGGTTCACCTACGAGCAGTACTTC. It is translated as CASGERGFTYEQYF.

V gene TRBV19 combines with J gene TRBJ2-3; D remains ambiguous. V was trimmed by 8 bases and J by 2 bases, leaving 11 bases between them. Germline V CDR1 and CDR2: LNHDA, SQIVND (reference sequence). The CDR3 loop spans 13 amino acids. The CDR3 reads CASSLAITDTQYF. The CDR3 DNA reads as TGTGCCAGTTCTCTGGCCATCACAGATACGCAGTATTTT.

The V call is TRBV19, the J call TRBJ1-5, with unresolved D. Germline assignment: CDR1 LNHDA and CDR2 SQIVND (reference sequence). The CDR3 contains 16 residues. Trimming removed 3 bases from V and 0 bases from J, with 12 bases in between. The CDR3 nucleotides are TGTGCCAGTAGTATCAGAGAACAGTATAGCAATCAGCCCCAGCATTTT. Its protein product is CASSIREQYSNQPQHF.

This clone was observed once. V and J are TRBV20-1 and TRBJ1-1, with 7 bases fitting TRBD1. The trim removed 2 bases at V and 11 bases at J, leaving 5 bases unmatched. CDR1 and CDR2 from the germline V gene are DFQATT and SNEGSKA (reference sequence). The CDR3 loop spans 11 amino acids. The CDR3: CSARIQGRAFF. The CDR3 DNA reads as TGCAGTGCTAGAATACAGGGGAGGGCTTTCTTT.

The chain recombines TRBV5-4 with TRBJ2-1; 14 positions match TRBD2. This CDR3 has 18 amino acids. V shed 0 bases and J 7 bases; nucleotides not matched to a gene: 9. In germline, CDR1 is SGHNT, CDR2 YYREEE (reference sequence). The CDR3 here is CASSLDGGTSGRINEQFF. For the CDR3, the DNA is TGTGCCAGCAGCTTGGATGGAGGGACTAGCGGGAGAATTAATGAGCAGTTCTTC.

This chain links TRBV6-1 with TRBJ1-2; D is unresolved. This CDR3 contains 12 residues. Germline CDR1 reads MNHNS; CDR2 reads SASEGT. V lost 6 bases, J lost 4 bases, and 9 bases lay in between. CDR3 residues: CASRELPYGYTF. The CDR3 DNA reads TGTGCCAGCAGGGAGCTCCCCTATGGCTACACCTTC.

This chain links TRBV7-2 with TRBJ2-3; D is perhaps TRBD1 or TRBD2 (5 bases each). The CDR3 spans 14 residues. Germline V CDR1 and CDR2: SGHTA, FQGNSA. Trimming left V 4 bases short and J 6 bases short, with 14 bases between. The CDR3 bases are TGTGCCAGCAGCTCCCGGGGCCTGCTGGATACGCAGTATTTT. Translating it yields CASSSRGLLDTQYF.

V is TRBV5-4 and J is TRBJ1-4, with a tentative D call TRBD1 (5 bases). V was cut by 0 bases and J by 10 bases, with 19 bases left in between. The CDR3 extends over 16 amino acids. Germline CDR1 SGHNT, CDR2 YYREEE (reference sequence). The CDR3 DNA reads TGTGCCAGCAGCTTGGATTTAGGAGGTGTGGGGGGAAAACTGTTTTTT. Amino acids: CASSLDLGGVGGKLFF.

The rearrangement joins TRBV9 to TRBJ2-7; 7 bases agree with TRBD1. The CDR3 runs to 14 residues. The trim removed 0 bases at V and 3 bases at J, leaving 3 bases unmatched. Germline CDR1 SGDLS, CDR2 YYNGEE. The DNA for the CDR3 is TGTGCCAGCAGCGTAGGTACAGGGGTCTACGAGCAGTACTTC. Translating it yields CASSVGTGVYEQYF.

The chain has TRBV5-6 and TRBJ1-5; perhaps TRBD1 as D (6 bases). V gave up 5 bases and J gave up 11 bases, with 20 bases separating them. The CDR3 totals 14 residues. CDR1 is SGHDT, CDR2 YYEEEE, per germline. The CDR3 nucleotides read TGTGCCAGCAGTGGGGGCCCTCTGGAAGGGACCCAGCATTTT. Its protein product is CASSGGPLEGTQHF.

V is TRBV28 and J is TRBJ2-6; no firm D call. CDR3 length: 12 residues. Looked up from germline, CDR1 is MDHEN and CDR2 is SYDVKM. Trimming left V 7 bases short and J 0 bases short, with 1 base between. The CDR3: CASTSGANVLTF. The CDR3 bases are TGTGCCAGCACCTCTGGGGCCAACGTCCTGACTTTC.